Below are 6 T cell receptor beta chains sequenced from a single sample in a study of blood T cells in healthy people across ages (dated by TCRdb to between 2015 and 2017). The library was generated by 5' RACE. Instrument used: Illumina HiSeq 2500. The second PCR ran for roughly 7 to 11 cycles and used a J-beta primer mix along with a sample-barcoded 5' primer. TCRdb's own reprocessing of the public reads used fastp at Q25 and MiXCR and kept productive beta chains. Rows matching on CDR3 protein sequence are summarized as one entry with the most common DNA and genes. The sample table records a few hundred thousand distinct CDR3 sequences; about 27% of these occur just once. The ten largest account for approximately 3.7% of the sample. A further study also used this sample, focusing on T cells of mothers and their children.

Sequenced material: blood. These receptors were taken from a boy aged 2 to 9 in good health.

The chain links TRBV20-1 to TRBJ1-2, with D unclear. This CDR3 comprises 14 residues. CDR1 DFQATT and CDR2 SNEGSKA come from the germline V gene (reference sequence). The V end lost 5 bases, the J end lost 0 bases, and 13 bases lay between the germline ends. The CDR3 nucleotides are TGCAGTGCTCTGAGCCCAGACCCTAACTATGGCTACACCTTC. This gives the protein CSALSPDPNYGYTF.

The V and J genes are TRBV27 and TRBJ2-7, with 10 bases that match TRBD1. Germline V CDR1 and CDR2: MNHEY, SMNVEV (reference sequence). The CDR3 consists of 12 residues. The trim removed 8 bases at V and 5 bases at J, leaving 3 bases unmatched. The CDR3 spells CASRQGANEQYF. The CDR3 DNA follows: TGTGCCAGCCGACAGGGGGCCAACGAGCAGTACTTC.

The chain uses TRBV5-1 and TRBJ2-3; TRBD1 might be the D (5 bases). The ends were cut back, 4 bases at V and 2 bases at J, with 17 bases in the middle. This CDR3 is built from 16 residues. Germline CDR1 is SGHRS and CDR2 is YFSETQ. The CDR3: CASSAQGNDPTDTQYF. DNA for the CDR3: TGCGCCAGCAGCGCCCAGGGAAATGATCCCACAGATACGCAGTATTTT.

This clonotype was recorded a few times. This chain joins TRBV27 and TRBJ2-4; D might be TRBD2 (5 bases). The CDR3 consists of 14 residues. V lost 2 bases, J lost 2 bases, and 7 bases lay in between. The germline gives CDR1 MNHEY, CDR2 SMNVEV (reference sequence). CDR3 sequence (DNA): TGTGCCAGCAGTTTAACGGGGTCCAAAAACATTCAGTACTTC. Encoded protein: CASSLTGSKNIQYF.

In this sample, this clonotype turned up a few times. The chain employs TRBV25-1 and TRBJ2-7; 13 bases align to TRBD2. Trimming removed 5 bases from V and 2 bases from J; junction bases left unmatched: 3. The CDR3 runs to 15 residues. The germline V gene has CDR1 MGHDK and CDR2 SYGVNS. This chain's CDR3 is CASSTSGRATYEQYF. CDR3 nucleotides: TGTGCCAGCAGTACTAGCGGGAGGGCCACCTACGAGCAGTACTTC.

Only a few counts were recorded for this clonotype. The rearrangement uses TRBV27 and TRBJ2-7; TRBD1 aligns across 7 bases. The CDR3 sequence is 13 residues long. V shed 4 bases and J 5 bases; nucleotides not matched to a gene: 5. CDR1 and CDR2 from the germline V gene are MNHEY and SMNVEV (reference sequence). CDR3 bases: TGTGCCAGCAGTTACCGACAGGGCAACGAGCAGTACTTC. As protein: CASSYRQGNEQYF.